The rows below give T cell receptor beta chains drawn from one sample of a study of early stage breast cancer tumors. The repertoire was sequenced with immunoSEQ multiplex PCR; TCRdb's copy has only in-frame clones and lacks some. The table shows roughly 13,000 clones, with 79% occurring only once. The sample was normal breast tissue next to the tumor. All receptors come from a person aged 50 to 59 with breast cancer. The CDR3 runs from the conserved cysteine through the conserved F or W.

V: TRBV2
J: TRBJ2-7
CDR3: CASSVQGIHEQYF

V: TRBV6-1
J: TRBJ1-5
CDR3: CASSEVRGRNQPQHF

V: TRBV29-1
J: TRBJ1-5
CDR3: CSVGQGNQPQHF

V: TRBV19
J: TRBJ1-1
CDR3: CASSPIPGGNTEAFF

V: TRBV10-2
J: TRBJ2-7
CDR3: CASSDLVSSYGQYF

V: TRBV5-1
J: TRBJ2-5
CDR3: CASSSSTSWETQYF

V: TRBV2
J: TRBJ1-5
CDR3: CASSDQRQGFQPQHF

V: TRBV7-2
J: TRBJ2-3
CDR3: CASSPPGLAGGPDTQYF

V: TRBV30
J: TRBJ2-2
CDR3: CAWSAGTLFTGELFF

V: TRBV2
J: TRBJ2-5
CDR3: CASGVLAGGTQETQYF

V: TRBV5-1
J: TRBJ1-1
CDR3: CASSLADGNTEAFF

V: TRBV28
J: TRBJ1-5
CDR3: CASSLQGINQPQHF

V: TRBV19
J: TRBJ2-3
CDR3: CASSIQAGLTDTQYF

V: TRBV4-3
J: TRBJ1-3
CDR3: CASSQDPRSGAPGNTIYF

V: TRBV7-2
J: TRBJ2-6
CDR3: CASSPQGAGANVLTF

V: TRBV7-6
J: TRBJ2-1
CDR3: CASSLVSRGIEQFF

V: TRBV19
J: TRBJ2-1
CDR3: CASRPGLAGVEQFF

V: TRBV2
J: TRBJ2-6
CDR3: CASSLTGAHSGANVLTF

V: TRBV4-1
J: TRBJ2-1
CDR3: CASSQERSGNYNEQFF

V: TRBV27
J: TRBJ2-1
CDR3: CASSLGGAEQFF

V: TRBV4-3
J: TRBJ2-3
CDR3: CASSQDTRAGIDTQYF

V: TRBV7-9
J: TRBJ2-2
CDR3: CASSLEIARTGELVF

V: TRBV25-1
J: TRBJ2-1
CDR3: CASSGGNRGVNEQFF

V: TRBV18
J: TRBJ1-2
CDR3: CASSPQSGAGTTGYTF

V: TRBV9
J: TRBJ2-1
CDR3: CASSVVSGGTYNEQFF

V: TRBV7-2
J: TRBJ1-1
CDR3: CASSLVEGNTEAFF

V: TRBV21-1
J: TRBJ2-3
CDR3: CASSARGLFTDTQYF

V: TRBV19
J: TRBJ2-5
CDR3: CASSKHQTKETQYF

V: TRBV29-1
J: TRBJ1-2
CDR3: CSAEGPPGYGYTF

V: TRBV5-4
J: TRBJ2-5
CDR3: CASSSHSFQETQYF